This T cell receptor (beta chain) was captured in a study of T cells in Graves' hyperthyroidism and ophthalmopathy. Study results and limitations: The authors' 13 V-J model separated ophthalmopathy from stable hyperthyroidism.

The TCR beta CDR3 regions underwent amplification using RNA transcripts as the source. The HTBI primer set drove a first-round RT-PCR of the TCR CDR3. One entry per CDR3 protein, called by TCRdb with MiXCR from the multiplex PCR reads. The repertoire holds about 570,000 distinct CDR3 sequences, with 40% to 55% as singletons. V lost 7 bases, J lost 8 bases, and 15 bases lay in between. Germline assignment: CDR1 MNHNY and CDR2 SVGAGI (reference sequence). The length of the CDR3 is 13 residues. There are many counts of this clonotype. Antigen unknown. This sequence was found in an adult woman with Graves' disease, either hyperthyroidism or ophthalmopathy (not recorded which). The chain uses TRBV6-6 and TRBJ1-3, with D tentatively TRBD1 (6 bases). The sample consisted of peripheral blood or thyroid tissue (not recorded which). Here the CDR3 DNA reads TGTGCCAGCACTCCGGGACATAGGGACACCATATATTTT. Amino acid sequence: CASTPGHRDTIYF.